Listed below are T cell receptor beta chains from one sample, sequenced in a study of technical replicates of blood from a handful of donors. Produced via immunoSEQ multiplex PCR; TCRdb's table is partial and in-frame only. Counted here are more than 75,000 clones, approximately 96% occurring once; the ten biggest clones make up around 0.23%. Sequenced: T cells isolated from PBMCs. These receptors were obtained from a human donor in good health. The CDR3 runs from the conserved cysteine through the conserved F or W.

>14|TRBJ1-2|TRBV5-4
CASSSWPQGGGYTF
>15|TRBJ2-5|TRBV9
CASSLGQGGAETQYF
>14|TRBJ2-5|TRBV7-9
CASSFGGPSETQYF
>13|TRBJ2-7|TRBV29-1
CSVATGDSYEQYF
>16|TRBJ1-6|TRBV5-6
CASSTAGPGANSPLHF
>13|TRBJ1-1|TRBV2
CASAADGDTEAFF
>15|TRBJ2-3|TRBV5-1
CASSLGGVNTDTQYF
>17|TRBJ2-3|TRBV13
CASSLEQGRGSTDTQYF
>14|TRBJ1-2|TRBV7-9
CASSPRQAYYGYTF
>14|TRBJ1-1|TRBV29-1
CSALLQGINTEAFF
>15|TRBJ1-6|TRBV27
CASSLTGIYNSPLHF
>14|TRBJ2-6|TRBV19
CASSAGSGANVLTF
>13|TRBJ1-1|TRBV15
CATSNGERSEAFF
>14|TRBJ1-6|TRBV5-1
CASSAGSYNSPLHF
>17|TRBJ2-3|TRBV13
CASSPHLADHRGDTQYF
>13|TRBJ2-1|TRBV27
CASSLAGDNEQFF
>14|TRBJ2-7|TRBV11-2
CASSRDRGLSEQYF
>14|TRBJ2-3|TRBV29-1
CSVAGTGGRNTQYF
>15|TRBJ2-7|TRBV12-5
CASAPRAGQHYEQYF
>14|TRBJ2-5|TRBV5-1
CASNAGYIGETQYF
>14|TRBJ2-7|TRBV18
CASSQGQGDGEQYF
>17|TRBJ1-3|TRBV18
CASSPITGQGSGNTIYF
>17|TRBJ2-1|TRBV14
CASSQEAYRVEYNEQFF
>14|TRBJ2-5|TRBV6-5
CASSFGRSQETQYF
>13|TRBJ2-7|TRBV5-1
CASRWLAGYEQYF
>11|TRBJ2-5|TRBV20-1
CSARREGTQYF